Described below is a single TCR beta chain sequence and its context. These data are taken from a study of blood T cell repertoires in COVID-19. Background on the study: From T cells, B-cell-depleted T cells, or PBMCs came the material, which was cDNA or gDNA.

The germline gives CDR1 LGHNT, CDR2 FRNRAP. V gave up 10 bases and J gave up 0 bases; unmatched junction bases: 4. The CDR3 length is 13 residues. Per the authors' pipeline: Cell counts per sample came from amplifying reference gene primers. Produced via immunoSEQ multiplex PCR; TCRdb's table is partial and in-frame only. V and J calls and clone size are given by that table; D and trimming were obtained from the DNA. The repertoire includes 150,000 to 200,000 clones, more than 80% of them detected once, and approximately 9.9% sits in the top ten. The source of this sequence is a woman aged 40 to 50 with COVID-19, enrolled during active disease. Sequenced input: peripheral blood. The genes are TRBV12-5 and TRBJ1-1, with 8 bases identical to TRBD1. The CDR3 is CATDRDLNTEAFF. CDR3 bases: TGTGCTACGGACAGGGACCTGAACACTGAAGCTTTCTTT.